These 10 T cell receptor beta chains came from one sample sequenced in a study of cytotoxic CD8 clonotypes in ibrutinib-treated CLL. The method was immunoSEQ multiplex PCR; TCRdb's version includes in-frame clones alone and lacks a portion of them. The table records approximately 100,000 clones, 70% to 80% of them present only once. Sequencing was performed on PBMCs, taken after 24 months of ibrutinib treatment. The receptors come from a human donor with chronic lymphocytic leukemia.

Here the CDR3 DNA reads TGTGCCAGCACCGGGAGGGCTGAAGCTTTCTTT. Translating gives CASTGRAEAFF. The chain combines TRBV2 with TRBJ1-1; D uncertain. Germline-derived CDR1 and CDR2 are SNHLY and FYNNEI. V lost 7 bases and J lost 6, with 9 bases in between. The CDR3 is made up of 11 amino acids.

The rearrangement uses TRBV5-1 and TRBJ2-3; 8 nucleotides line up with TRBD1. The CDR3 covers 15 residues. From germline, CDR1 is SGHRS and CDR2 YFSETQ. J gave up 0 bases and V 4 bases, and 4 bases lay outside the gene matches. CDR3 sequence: CASSPTGASTDTQYF. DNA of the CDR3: TGCGCCAGCAGCCCGACAGGGGCGAGCACAGATACGCAGTATTTT.

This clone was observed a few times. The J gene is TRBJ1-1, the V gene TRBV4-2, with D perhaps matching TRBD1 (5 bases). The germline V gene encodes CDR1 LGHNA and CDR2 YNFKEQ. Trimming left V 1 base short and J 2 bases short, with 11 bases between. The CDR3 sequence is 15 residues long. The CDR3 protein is CASSQVDRDNTEAFF. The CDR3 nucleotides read TGTGCCAGCAGCCAAGTCGACAGAGACAACACTGAAGCTTTCTTT.

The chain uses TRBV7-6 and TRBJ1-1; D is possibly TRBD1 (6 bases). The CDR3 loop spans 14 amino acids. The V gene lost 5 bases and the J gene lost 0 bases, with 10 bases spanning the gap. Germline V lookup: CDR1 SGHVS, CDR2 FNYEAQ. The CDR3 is CASSLGQMNTEAFF. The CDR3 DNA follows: TGTGCCAGCAGCCTCGGACAGATGAACACTGAAGCTTTCTTT.

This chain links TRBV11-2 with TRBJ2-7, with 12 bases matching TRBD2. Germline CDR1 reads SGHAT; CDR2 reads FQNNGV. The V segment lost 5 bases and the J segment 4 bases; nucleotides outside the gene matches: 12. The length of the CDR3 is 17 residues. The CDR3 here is CASSPRVLAGGRYEQYF. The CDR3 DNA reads TGTGCCAGCAGCCCCCGAGTCCTAGCGGGAGGGCGGTACGAGCAGTACTTC.

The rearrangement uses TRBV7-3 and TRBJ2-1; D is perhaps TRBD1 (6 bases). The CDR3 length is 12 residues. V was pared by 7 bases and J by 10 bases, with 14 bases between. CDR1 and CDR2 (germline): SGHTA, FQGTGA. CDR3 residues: CASNSGGGEQFF. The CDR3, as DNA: TGTGCCAGCAATTCTGGGGGCGGCGAGCAGTTCTTC. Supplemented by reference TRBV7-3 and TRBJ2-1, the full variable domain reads GAGVSQTPSNKVTEKGKYVELRCDPISGHTALYWYRQSLGQGPEFLIYFQGTGAADDSGLPNDRFFAVRPEGSVSTLKIQRTERGDSAVYLCASNSGGGEQFFGPGTRLTVL.

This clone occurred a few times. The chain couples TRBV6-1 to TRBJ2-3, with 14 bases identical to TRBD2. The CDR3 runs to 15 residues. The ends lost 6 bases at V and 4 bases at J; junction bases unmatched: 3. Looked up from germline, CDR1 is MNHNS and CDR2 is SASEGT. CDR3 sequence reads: CASSKTSGRADTQYF. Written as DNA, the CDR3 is TGTGCCAGCAGCAAGACTAGCGGGAGGGCAGATACGCAGTATTTT.

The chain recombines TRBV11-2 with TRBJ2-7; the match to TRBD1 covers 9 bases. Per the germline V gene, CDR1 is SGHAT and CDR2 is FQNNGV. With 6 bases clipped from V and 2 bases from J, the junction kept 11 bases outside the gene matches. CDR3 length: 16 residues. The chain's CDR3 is CASSRGGGQGTYEQYF. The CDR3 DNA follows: TGTGCCAGCAGTCGAGGGGGCGGACAGGGGACCTACGAGCAGTACTTC.

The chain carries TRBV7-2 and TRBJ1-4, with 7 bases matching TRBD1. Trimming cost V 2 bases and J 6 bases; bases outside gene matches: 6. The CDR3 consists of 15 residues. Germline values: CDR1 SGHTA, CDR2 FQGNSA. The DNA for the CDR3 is TGTGCCAGCAGCTTATCGGTGACAGGGTATGAAAAACTGTTTTTT. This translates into CASSLSVTGYEKLFF.

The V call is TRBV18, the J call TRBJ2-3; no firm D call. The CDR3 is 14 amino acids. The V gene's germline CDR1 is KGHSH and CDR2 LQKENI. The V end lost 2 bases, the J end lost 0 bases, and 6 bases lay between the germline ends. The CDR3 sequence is CASSPSGSTDTQYF. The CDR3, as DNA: TGTGCCAGCTCACCATCTGGCAGCACAGATACGCAGTATTTT.